The present TCR beta chain was sequenced within a study of blood T cell repertoires in COVID-19. In the study overall: COVID-19 samples, acute and convalescent, were from the United States, Italy and Spain.

Generated by immunoSEQ multiplex PCR, the TCRdb table keeps only in-frame clones and is missing some. The table shows 50,000 to 55,000 clones, with around 88% occurring only once. There are 15 residues in the CDR3. From germline, CDR1 is SGHRS and CDR2 YFSETQ. With 7 bases removed from V and 2 bases from J, the gap between germline ends came to 18 bases. The TCR comes from a woman older than 75 with acute or convalescent COVID-19. This chain joins TRBV5-1 and TRBJ2-5, with D possibly being TRBD1 (5 bases). Sequenced: peripheral blood. CDR3 sequence (DNA): TGCGCCAGCTATCCCTCCCCAGGGCCGCAAGAGACCCAGTACTTC. Its protein is CASYPSPGPQETQYF. The complete variable domain, with remaining parts taken from reference TRBV5-1 and TRBJ2-5, reads KAGVTQTPRYLIKTRGQQVTLSCSPISGHRSVSWYQQTPGQGLQFLFEYFSETQRNKGNFPGRFSGRQFSNSRSEMNVSTLELGDSALYLCASYPSPGPQETQYFGPGTRLLVL.